What follows describes a single T cell receptor (beta chain). These data belong to a study of T cell changes during pregnancy in multiple sclerosis. Measured with immunoSEQ multiplex PCR; TCRdb has only the in-frame clones, and not every one. The sample lists roughly 40,000 clones; more than 80% were seen once. The CDR3 covers 17 residues. Germline V gene sequence: CDR1 LNHDA, CDR2 SQIVND (reference sequence). After removal of 7 bases from V and 0 bases from J, the junction contained 14 bases not matched to a gene. This receptor was taken from a female donor with multiple sclerosis, enrolled in a pregnancy study. Sequencing used CD4+ T cells from peripheral blood mononuclear cells, obtained in the third trimester of pregnancy. The V gene is TRBV19, the J gene TRBJ2-7, with 8 bases fitting TRBD1. CDR3 nucleotide sequence: TGTGCCAGTACCAGCCGAGGACAGGGATCCTCCTCCTACGAGCAGTACTTC. This codes for CASTSRGQGSSSYEQYF.